The present T cell receptor (beta chain) was sequenced within a study of T cells in Graves' hyperthyroidism and ophthalmopathy. TCR beta CDR3 regions were amplified from RNA. TCR CDR3 regions were first amplified by RT-PCR with HTBI primers. Using its own MiXCR run on the multiplex PCR reads, TCRdb lists one record per CDR3 protein. The sample lists a few hundred thousand distinct CDR3 sequences, around 20% occurring once. Points from the study as a whole: The authors' 13 V-J model separated ophthalmopathy from stable hyperthyroidism.

V gave up 6 bases and J gave up 5 bases; unmatched junction bases: 5. The CDR3 is 12 amino acids. Germline CDR1 DFQATT, CDR2 SNEGSKA (reference sequence). As for this clonotype: Its cognate antigen is unknown.

Disease lasting under 3 months, a NOSPECS grade of at least 4, and a Clinical Activity Score of at least 3 were features of the ophthalmopathy patients. This receptor was taken from a man between 18 and 35 years old with Graves' ophthalmopathy. The sequencing input was blood. This chain connects TRBV20-1 to TRBJ1-1; 8 bases match TRBD1. The CDR3 protein is CSAPTGGTEAFF. CDR3 DNA sequence: TGCAGTGCGCCCACAGGGGGTACTGAAGCTTTCTTT.